The 8 T cell receptor beta chains listed next were all sequenced from one sample in a study of blood T cell repertoires in COVID-19 (TCRdb year 2020). Libraries came from the immunoSEQ multiplex PCR assay. In TCRdb, the immuneACCESS table is reduced to in-frame sequences with V and J assigned. These tables do not hold every clone; where another copy was compared, an unresolved V gene accounts for under half, and the others remain unexplained. The sample table contains approximately 500,000 clones; only one count was recorded for 70% to 90% of them. The ten largest make up 1.5% to 2% of the sample. The specimen sequenced was PBMCs or T cells enriched from blood (not recorded which). The receptors stem from a woman aged 40 to 49 who had recovered from COVID-19.

This CDR3 is CASSARKDRGVFDTGELFF. The CDR3 nucleotides read TGTGCCAGCAGTGCTAGAAAGGACAGGGGGGTCTTCGACACCGGGGAGCTGTTTTTT. V gene TRBV6-1 combines with J gene TRBJ2-2, with 10 bases that match TRBD1. Germline V CDR1 and CDR2: MNHNS, SASEGT. The length of the CDR3 is 19 residues. With V trimmed by 4 bases and J by 3 bases, 14 bases remained unmatched.

This sequence joins TRBV10-3 and TRBJ2-3; 11 bases map to TRBD2. V trimming: 6 bases; J trimming: 5 bases; junction bases outside the gene matches: 10. The CDR3 contains 16 residues. The germline V gene encodes CDR1 ENHRY and CDR2 SYGVKD. The CDR3 region is CAISLTSGKGGDTQYF. CDR3 nucleotides: TGTGCCATCAGCTTGACTAGCGGGAAAGGTGGAGATACGCAGTATTTT.

The rearrangement uses TRBV19 and TRBJ1-5; tentative D call: TRBD1 (6 bases). Germline V CDR1 and CDR2: LNHDA, SQIVND (reference sequence). The V gene lost 1 base and the J gene lost 5 bases, with 6 bases spanning the gap. The CDR3 has 13 amino acids. The CDR3 DNA reads as TGTGCCAGTAGTATAGCAGGGGATCAGCCCCAGCATTTT. Its protein product is CASSIAGDQPQHF.

The chain uses TRBV9 and TRBJ1-6, with D perhaps matching TRBD1 (6 bases). The germline V gene has CDR1 SGDLS and CDR2 YYNGEE. V lost 4 bases to trimming and J lost 0 bases, with 20 bases between them. The CDR3 is made up of 19 amino acids. CDR3: CASSLMDSGPSSYNSPLHF. CDR3 DNA sequence: TGTGCCAGCAGCCTTATGGACAGTGGACCTAGCTCCTATAATTCACCCCTCCACTTT.

The V and J genes are TRBV5-1 and TRBJ2-2; 7 nucleotides agree with TRBD1. The V and J ends lost 5 bases and 4 bases, in that order; junction bases with no gene match: 8. This CDR3 is built from 15 residues. CDR1 SGHRS and CDR2 YFSETQ come from the germline V gene. Here the CDR3 DNA reads TGCGCCAGCAGACTTGGACAGGTTATCACCGGGGAGCTGTTTTTT. Amino acids: CASRLGQVITGELFF. Using reference TRBV5-1 and TRBJ2-2 for the parts outside the CDR3, the full variable domain is KAGVTQTPRYLIKTRGQQVTLSCSPISGHRSVSWYQQTPGQGLQFLFEYFSETQRNKGNFPGRFSGRQFSNSRSEMNVSTLELGDSALYLCASRLGQVITGELFFGEGSRLTVL.

This clone has a handful of counts. This chain joins TRBV6-2 or TRBV6-3 and TRBJ2-1; 10 positions agree with TRBD1. This CDR3 spans 16 amino acids. Germline V lookup: CDR1 MNHEY, CDR2 SVGEGT. Trimming cost V 5 bases and J 6 bases; bases outside gene matches: 10. The CDR3 nucleotides read TGTGCCAGCAGTGACCGACAGGGGGCCGGCGGCAATGAGCAGTTCTTC. The encoded protein is CASSDRQGAGGNEQFF.

The chain recombines TRBV30 with TRBJ1-6, with unresolved D. Germline lookup yields CDR1 GTSNPN and CDR2 SVGIG (reference sequence). CDR3 length: 16 amino acids. Trimming took 1 base from V and 7 from J, leaving 17 bases between them. In nucleotides, the CDR3 is TGTGCCTGGAGTGGCCTTGGGAGTTCGGGGAATTCACCCCTCCACTTT. Translation: CAWSGLGSSGNSPLHF.

The chain combines TRBV4-3 with TRBJ2-7; 8 bases are shared with TRBD2. The V gene end was trimmed by 2 bases and the J gene end by 5 bases; junction bases not matched to a gene: 5. Germline CDR1 is LGHNA and CDR2 is YSLEER. The CDR3 consists of 14 residues. The CDR3 here is CASSQWGLVNEQYF. The CDR3 coding sequence is TGCGCCAGCAGCCAATGGGGACTAGTCAACGAGCAGTACTTC.